These 19 T cell receptor beta chains were all obtained from the same sample, sequenced in a study of T cell responses to AZD1222 COVID-19 vaccine (TCRdb year 2021). The time point label for this specimen denotes: about 28 days (+/-7) after the second vaccine dose. This sample's treatment or condition label indicates: meningococcal conjugate vaccine given as trial control. Libraries were made using the immunoSEQ multiplex PCR assay. Imported from immuneACCESS, the table was reduced by TCRdb to in-frame sequences with V and J called. These copies leave out some clones; in studies compared against another copy, an unresolved V gene accounts for under half, and the cause of the remainder is not known. In all, the sample holds approximately 180,000 clones, and just under 90% of those were seen once. Approximately 4% of the sample goes to the ten largest clones. The material was peripheral blood, obtained 28 days after the second dose of the MenACWY control vaccine. The receptors come from an adult who received the MenACWY meningococcal vaccine as a control.

Only a few counts were recorded for this clone. The chain links TRBV28 to TRBJ2-7; D is possibly TRBD2 (6 bases). V was cut by 2 bases and J by 5 bases, with 16 bases left in between. Germline CDR1 is MDHEN and CDR2 is SYDVKM. The CDR3 has 15 amino acids. This CDR3 reads CASSLGAQGGNEQYF. CDR3 DNA sequence: TGTGCCAGCAGTTTAGGAGCGCAGGGCGGGAACGAGCAGTACTTC.

V is TRBV7-3 and J is TRBJ2-1; a weak D match, TRBD2 (6 bases). The CDR3 covers 16 residues. V lost 2 bases, J lost 6 bases, and 17 bases lay in between. CDR1 SGHTA and CDR2 FQGTGA come from the germline V gene. The DNA for the CDR3 is TGTGCCAGCAGCTTAGCGCCTAGCGATAATTCCAATGAGCAGTTCTTC. Translating it yields CASSLAPSDNSNEQFF.

The V gene is TRBV20-1, the J gene TRBJ2-7; D unresolved. The CDR3 runs to 11 residues. The ends were cut back, 1 base at V and 4 bases at J, with 5 bases in the middle. Germline CDR1 is DFQATT and CDR2 is SNEGSKA (reference sequence). In DNA, the CDR3 is TGCAGTGCTAGAGTAGGTTACGAGCAGTACTTC. Translated, it gives CSARVGYEQYF.

This sequence joins TRBV6-6 and TRBJ2-5; D is undetermined. Looked up from germline, CDR1 is MNHNY and CDR2 is SVGAGI (reference sequence). V lost 4 bases to trimming and J lost 3 bases, with 15 bases between them. The CDR3 covers 15 residues. The CDR3: CASSSFSIKKETQYF. The CDR3 DNA is TGTGCCAGCAGTTCATTTTCAATTAAGAAAGAGACCCAGTACTTC.

On this clone itself: Other DNA sequences in the sample encode the same CDR3. The chain employs TRBV6-2 or TRBV6-3 and TRBJ2-5; no clear D. Germline V lookup: CDR1 MNHEY, CDR2 SVGEGT. The CDR3 covers 11 residues. Trimming left V 4 bases short and J 1 base short, with 1 base between. The CDR3 spells CASSSQETQYF. In DNA, the CDR3 is TGTGCCAGCAGTTCCCAAGAGACCCAGTACTTC.

The V and J genes are TRBV27 and TRBJ2-7, with a tentative D call TRBD1 (6 bases). Deletions cut 4 bases from V and 3 bases from J, with 13 bases between. CDR1 is MNHEY, CDR2 SMNVEV, per germline (reference sequence). CDR3 size: 14 residues. CDR3 sequence reads: CASSSPGTSYEQYF. The CDR3 nucleotides are TGTGCCAGCAGTTCGCCCGGGACAAGCTACGAGCAGTACTTC.

This clone was counted between two and nine times. The gene calls are TRBV6-5 and TRBJ1-2, with 8 positions matching TRBD1. Germline CDR1 is MNHEY and CDR2 is SVGAGI. V was clipped by 6 bases and J by 7 bases; unmatched bases: 10. This CDR3 is built from 14 residues. CDR3 coding DNA: TGTGCCAGCAGAACCAGGGGGCGCGGGGGTGGCTACACCTTC. Its translation: CASRTRGRGGGYTF.

The sample holds a few counts of this clone. The V gene is TRBV16, the J gene TRBJ1-1; D call uncertain. CDR1 is KGHSY and CDR2 is FQNENV in the germline V gene. CDR3 length: 13 amino acids. V was cut by 8 bases and J by 0 bases, with 10 bases left in between. DNA of the CDR3: TGTGCCAGCGAAAAGAGTCTGAACACTGAAGCTTTCTTT. This encodes CASEKSLNTEAFF.

This clone appeared a few times. The J gene is TRBJ2-5, the V gene TRBV6-5; D gene uncertain. Trimming cost V 8 bases and J 7 bases, with 11 bases left between them. This CDR3 has 11 residues. Germline assignment: CDR1 MNHEY and CDR2 SVGAGI. CDR3 in DNA: TGTGCCAGCGGATTGGTGGGGACCCAGTACTTC. Translated: CASGLVGTQYF.

The V call is TRBV6-4, the J call TRBJ2-5, with 8 bases fitting TRBD1. V was pared by 3 bases and J by 4 bases, with 4 bases of the junction left unmatched. In germline, CDR1 is MRHNA, CDR2 SNTAGT. This CDR3 has 14 amino acids. This CDR3 is CASSEGRGLETQYF. The CDR3 region has the DNA TGTGCCAGCAGTGAGGGCAGGGGGCTAGAGACCCAGTACTTC.

The rearrangement joins TRBV4-3 to TRBJ1-6; D unclear. Germline values: CDR1 LGHNA, CDR2 YSLEER. This CDR3 is built from 16 residues. V was shortened by 0 bases and J by 6 bases, with 12 bases between the two germline ends. Here the CDR3 DNA reads TGCGCCAGCAGCCAAGATCTTACGGGGTCTAATTCACCCCTCCACTTT. Amino acid sequence: CASSQDLTGSNSPLHF.

The V call is TRBV29-1, the J call TRBJ1-1; unclear D gene. The germline gives CDR1 SQVTM, CDR2 ANQGSEA. With 3 bases removed from V and 5 bases from J, the gap between germline ends came to 10 bases. This CDR3 spans 12 amino acids. The CDR3 coding sequence is TGCAGCGTTGAGCGGATAGGGACTGAAGCTTTCTTT. It specifies CSVERIGTEAFF.

The gene calls are TRBV5-8 and TRBJ2-7; 12 nucleotides match TRBD1. Per the germline V gene, CDR1 is SGHTS and CDR2 is YDEGEE. With V trimmed by 0 bases and J by 6 bases, 4 bases remained unmatched. CDR3 length: 15 amino acids. The CDR3 DNA follows: TGTGCCAGCAGCTTGGGAAGGGACAGGGGGCTCGAGCAGTACTTC. Protein: CASSLGRDRGLEQYF.

The CDR3 protein is CASSYSGPAVGNTIYF. The CDR3 DNA reads TGTGCCAGCAGTTACTCAGGGCCAGCGGTGGGGAACACCATATATTTT. The chain links TRBV6-5 to TRBJ1-3; D gene uncertain. This CDR3 is built from 16 residues. Germline CDR1 is MNHEY and CDR2 is SVGAGI. Trimming took off 0 bases at V and 7 bases at J, with 16 bases between the two ends.

This clone was seen once. The V call is TRBV7-9, the J call TRBJ1-1, with 7 positions matching TRBD1. This CDR3 comprises 14 residues. V dropped 5 bases and J dropped 8; count of bases not matched to a gene: 11. The germline gives CDR1 SEHNR, CDR2 FQNEAQ (reference sequence). The DNA for the CDR3 is TGTGCCAGCAGCCTAACAGTCCGGGACAGAGAAGCTTTCTTT. Amino acid sequence: CASSLTVRDREAFF.

The rearrangement joins TRBV10-3 to TRBJ2-5, with 10 bases matching TRBD2. The CDR3 runs 16 residues. Trimming cost V 6 bases and J 0 bases; bases outside gene matches: 7. CDR1 ENHRY and CDR2 SYGVKD come from the germline V gene. As DNA, the CDR3 is TGTGCCATCAGGGACCGACTAGCGGGTAACCAAGAGACCCAGTACTTC. This gives the protein CAIRDRLAGNQETQYF.

The chain carries TRBV19 and TRBJ2-5; 12 bases match TRBD2. CDR3 size: 15 residues. Germline V gives CDR1 LNHDA, CDR2 SQIVND (reference sequence). Trimming removed 5 bases from V and 5 bases from J; junction bases left unmatched: 6. The CDR3 DNA reads TGTGCCAGTAGTCCCGGACTAGCGGGGATGGAGACCCAGTACTTC. This translates into CASSPGLAGMETQYF.

This clone was recorded only once. The rearrangement joins TRBV5-6 to TRBJ1-6; 8 bases map to TRBD1. CDR1 is SGHDT and CDR2 is YYEEEE in the germline V gene. The CDR3 has 14 amino acids. V shed 1 base, J shed 12 bases, and the junction held 6 bases outside the gene matches. CDR3 residues: CASSLPGQDKPLHF. CDR3 DNA: TGTGCCAGCAGCTTGCCGGGACAGGACAAACCCCTCCACTTT. The full variable domain, its missing parts supplied by reference TRBV5-6 and TRBJ1-6, is DAGVTQSPTHLIKTRGQQVTLRCSPKSGHDTVSWYQQALGQGPQFIFQYYEEEERQRGNFPDRFSGHQFPNYSSELNVNALLLGDSALYLCASSLPGQDKPLHFGNGTRLTVT.

The J gene is TRBJ2-3, the V gene TRBV28; 8 bases align to TRBD1. Looked up from germline, CDR1 is MDHEN and CDR2 is SYDVKM. The CDR3 sequence is 14 residues long. The junction had 6 bases not matched to a gene; V was cut back by 6 bases and J by 4 bases. The CDR3 spells CASSYPGQADTQYF. The DNA for the CDR3 is TGTGCCAGCAGCTACCCGGGACAGGCAGATACGCAGTATTTT.